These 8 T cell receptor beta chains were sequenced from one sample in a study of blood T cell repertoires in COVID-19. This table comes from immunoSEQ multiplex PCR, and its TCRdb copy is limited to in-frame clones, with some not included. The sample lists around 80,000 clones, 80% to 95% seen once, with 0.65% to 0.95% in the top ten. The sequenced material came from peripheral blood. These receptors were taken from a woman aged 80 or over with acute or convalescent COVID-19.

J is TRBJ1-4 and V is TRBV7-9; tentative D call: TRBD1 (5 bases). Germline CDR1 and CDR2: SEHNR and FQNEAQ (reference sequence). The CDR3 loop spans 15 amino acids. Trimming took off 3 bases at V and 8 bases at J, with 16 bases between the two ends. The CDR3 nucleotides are TGTGCCAGCAGCTTGGCACCGGCCAGGGAAGAAAAACTGTTTTTT. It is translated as CASSLAPAREEKLFF.

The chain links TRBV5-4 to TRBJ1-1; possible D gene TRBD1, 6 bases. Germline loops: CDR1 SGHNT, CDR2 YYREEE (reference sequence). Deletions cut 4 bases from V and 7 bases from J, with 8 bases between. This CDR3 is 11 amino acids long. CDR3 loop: CASSADSEAFF. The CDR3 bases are TGTGCCAGCAGCGCGGACAGTGAAGCTTTCTTT.

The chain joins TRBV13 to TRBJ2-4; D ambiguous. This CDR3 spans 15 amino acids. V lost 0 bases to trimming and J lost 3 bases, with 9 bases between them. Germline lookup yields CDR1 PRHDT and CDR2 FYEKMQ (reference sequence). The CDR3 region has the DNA TGTGCCAGCAGCTTAGGACAAGTCGTCAAAAACATTCAGTACTTC. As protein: CASSLGQVVKNIQYF.

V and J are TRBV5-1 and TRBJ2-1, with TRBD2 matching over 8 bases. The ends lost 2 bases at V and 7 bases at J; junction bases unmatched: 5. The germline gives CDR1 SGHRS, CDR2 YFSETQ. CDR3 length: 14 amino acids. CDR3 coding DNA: TGCGCCAGCAGCTTCACCGGGACTAGGAATGAGCAGTTCTTC. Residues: CASSFTGTRNEQFF.

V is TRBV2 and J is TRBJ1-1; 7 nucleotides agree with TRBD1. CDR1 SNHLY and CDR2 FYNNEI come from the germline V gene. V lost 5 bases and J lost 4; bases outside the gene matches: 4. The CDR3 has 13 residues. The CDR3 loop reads CASSLQGSTEAFF. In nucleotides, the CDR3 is TGTGCCAGCAGTCTACAGGGGTCCACTGAAGCTTTCTTT.

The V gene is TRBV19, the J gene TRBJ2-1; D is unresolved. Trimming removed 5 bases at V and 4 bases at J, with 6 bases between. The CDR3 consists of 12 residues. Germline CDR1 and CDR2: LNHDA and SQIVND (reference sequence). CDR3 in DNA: TGTGCCAGTAGTGGCCAGTACAATGAGCAGTTCTTC. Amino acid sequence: CASSGQYNEQFF.

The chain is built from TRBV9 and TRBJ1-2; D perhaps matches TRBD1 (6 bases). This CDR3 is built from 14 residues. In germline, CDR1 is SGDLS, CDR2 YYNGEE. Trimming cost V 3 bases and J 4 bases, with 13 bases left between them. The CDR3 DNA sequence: TGTGCCAGCAGCGACCAACAGGGAGTCTATGGCTACACCTTC. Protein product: CASSDQQGVYGYTF. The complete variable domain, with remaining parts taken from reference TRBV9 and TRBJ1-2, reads DSGVTQTPKHLITATGQRVTLRCSPRSGDLSVYWYQQSLDQGLQFLIQYYNGEERAKGNILERFSAQQFPDLHSELNLSSLELGDSALYFCASSDQQGVYGYTFGSGTRLTVV.

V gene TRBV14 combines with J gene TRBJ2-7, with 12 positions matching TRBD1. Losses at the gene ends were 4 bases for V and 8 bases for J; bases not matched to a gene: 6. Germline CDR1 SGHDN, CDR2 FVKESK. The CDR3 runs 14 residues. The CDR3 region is CASSRPGQGAKQYF. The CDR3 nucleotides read TGTGCCAGCAGCCGGCCGGGACAGGGGGCAAAGCAGTACTTC. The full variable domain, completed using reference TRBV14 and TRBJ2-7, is EAGVTQFPSHSVIEKGQTVTLRCDPISGHDNLYWYRRVMGKEIKFLLHFVKESKQDESGMPNNRFLAERTGGTYSTLKVQPAELEDSGVYFCASSRPGQGAKQYFGPGTRLTVT.